These 16 T cell receptor beta chains came from one sample sequenced in a study of blood T cell repertoires in COVID-19. Assay used: immunoSEQ multiplex PCR; TCRdb lists only in-frame clones, some missing. The table includes over 150,000 clones, roughly 84% detected once. The sequenced sample consisted of peripheral blood. The receptors come from a woman older than 75 with active or convalescent COVID-19.

The chain recombines TRBV6-5 with TRBJ1-1; 7 bases line up with TRBD1. Germline CDR1 is MNHEY and CDR2 is SVGAGI. The CDR3 sequence is 14 residues long. The V gene end was trimmed by 6 bases and the J gene end by 6 bases; junction bases not matched to a gene: 10. DNA of the CDR3: TGTGCCAGCAGGCTGACAGGGATAGTATCTGAAGCTTTCTTT. Amino acids: CASRLTGIVSEAFF.

The chain carries TRBV9 and TRBJ1-1; TRBD1 matches at 7 bases. V lost 0 bases and J lost 2; bases outside the gene matches: 4. Germline values: CDR1 SGDLS, CDR2 YYNGEE. The CDR3 covers 15 residues. The CDR3 DNA is TGTGCCAGCAGCGTAGCGGGACAGATAAACACTGAAGCTTTCTTT. Residues: CASSVAGQINTEAFF.

The genes are TRBV15 and TRBJ2-3; TRBD1 might be the D (5 bases). This CDR3 is built from 14 residues. Trimming stripped 1 base from V and 2 bases from J, with 7 bases between. In germline, CDR1 is LNHNV, CDR2 YYDKDF (reference sequence). The CDR3 reads CATSRGGFTDTQYF. CDR3 coding DNA: TGTGCCACCAGCAGAGGGGGCTTCACAGATACGCAGTATTTT.

The V and J genes are TRBV10-3 and TRBJ2-1, with TRBD1 matching 7 bases. Germline V gene sequence: CDR1 ENHRY, CDR2 SYGVKD. The length of the CDR3 is 16 residues. The ends lost 5 bases at V and 2 bases at J; junction bases unmatched: 9. The CDR3 region has the DNA TGTGCCATCAGTTCGAACAGGGGAGTTCCCTACAATGAGCAGTTCTTC. Translation gives CAISSNRGVPYNEQFF.

The rearrangement joins TRBV6-6 to TRBJ1-2; D gene unclear. V lost 5 bases to trimming and J lost 7 bases, with 11 bases between them. Germline V CDR1 and CDR2: MNHNY, SVGAGI (reference sequence). The CDR3 loop spans 12 amino acids. The DNA of the CDR3 is TGTGCCAGCAGTCCAGCCCCGGGTGGCTACACCTTC. It codes for CASSPAPGGYTF.

This chain uses TRBV10-2 with TRBJ1-5, with D maybe TRBD1 (5 bases). The V and J ends lost 2 bases and 4 bases respectively, with 6 bases between them. Germline assignment: CDR1 WSHSY and CDR2 SAAADI. CDR3 length: 13 amino acids. CDR3: CASSEGGNQPQHF. CDR3 coding DNA: TGCGCCAGCAGTGAGGGGGGGAATCAGCCCCAGCATTTT.

The rearrangement joins TRBV5-4 to TRBJ2-3, with D possibly being TRBD2 (6 bases). Germline V gene lookup returns CDR1 SGHNT and CDR2 YYREEE (reference sequence). The CDR3 covers 15 residues. V lost 2 bases and J 0 bases, leaving 10 bases between the germline ends. The CDR3 DNA sequence: TGTGCCAGCAGCTTAGGAGGGCAGAGCACAGATACGCAGTATTTT. Encoded protein: CASSLGGQSTDTQYF.

The CDR3 bases are TGTGCCAGCACCTTAACAGGGAACAATCAGCCCCAGCATTTT. Its protein product is CASTLTGNNQPQHF. The chain links TRBV6-5 to TRBJ1-5; D is possibly TRBD1 (6 bases). CDR3 length: 14 amino acids. Germline V lookup: CDR1 MNHEY, CDR2 SVGAGI. V was clipped by 7 bases and J by 3 bases, with 13 bases between them.

V usage is TRBV29-1 and J usage is TRBJ2-3; TRBD2 is a possible D gene (6 bases). Germline V lookup: CDR1 SQVTM, CDR2 ANQGSEA. The V end was cut by 7 bases, the J end by 0 bases, with 14 bases between. The CDR3 runs to 14 residues. The CDR3 DNA follows: TGCAGCGCCCCGGAGGGGAGTAGCACAGATACGCAGTATTTT. This codes for CSAPEGSSTDTQYF.

The rearrangement uses TRBV28 and TRBJ2-7; no definite D call. Trimming cost V 3 bases and J 2 bases, with 11 bases left between them. This CDR3 comprises 14 residues. CDR1 and CDR2 (germline): MDHEN, SYDVKM. The CDR3 spells CASSLNLRTYEQYF. In DNA form, the CDR3 reads TGTGCCAGCAGTTTGAACCTACGAACCTACGAGCAGTACTTC.

The CDR3 region is CASSDLQGATEAFF. The CDR3 region has the DNA TGTGCCAGCAGTGATTTGCAGGGGGCGACTGAAGCTTTCTTT. The chain carries TRBV6-1 and TRBJ1-1, with 8 bases identical to TRBD1. V lost 3 bases and J lost 5; bases outside the gene matches: 5. The CDR3 extends over 14 amino acids. Germline V CDR1 and CDR2: MNHNS, SASEGT.

This clone came up a few times. The V gene is TRBV10-2, the J gene TRBJ1-2; weak D call: TRBD1 (6 bases). This CDR3 region has 15 residues. Germline V CDR1 and CDR2: WSHSY, SAAADI. The V end lost 6 bases, the J end lost 0 bases, and 14 bases lay between the germline ends. The CDR3 protein is CASRDSYRSNYGYTF. As DNA, the CDR3 is TGCGCCAGCAGGGACAGTTACCGCTCTAACTATGGCTACACCTTC.

In this sample, this clone turned up once. In DNA form, the CDR3 reads TGTGCCACCAGTGATCATAGCGGGGCTGGGGAGACCCAGTACTTC. Protein sequence: CATSDHSGAGETQYF. The chain uses TRBV24-1 and TRBJ2-5; TRBD2 aligns across 8 bases. V lost 3 bases, J lost 5 bases, and 7 bases stayed unmatched. The CDR3 runs to 15 residues. Germline CDR1 KGHDR, CDR2 SFDVKD.

The V gene is TRBV7-2, the J gene TRBJ1-2; 7 nucleotides match TRBD1. Germline loops: CDR1 SGHTA, CDR2 FQGNSA. The J segment lost 7 bases and the V segment lost 5 bases, leaving 7 bases of the junction unmatched. The CDR3 covers 13 residues. The CDR3 DNA follows: TGTGCCAGCAGCCTTGACAGGGTTGCTGGCTACACCTTC. This encodes CASSLDRVAGYTF.

Worth noting for this clone: A junction boundary mismatches the germline segment, possibly from a read error. The rearrangement joins TRBV14 to TRBJ2-7; D is ambiguous. Looked up from germline, CDR1 is SGHDN and CDR2 is FVKESK. The CDR3 is made up of 13 amino acids. The CDR3 protein is CASSHTDLYEQYF. CDR3 DNA sequence: TGTGCCAGCAGCCACACCGACTTATACGAACAGTACTTC.

The CDR3 loop reads CASSTTDRRGTQYF. The CDR3 region has the DNA TGTGCCAGTAGCACAACGGACAGGAGGGGGACCCAGTACTTC. The rearrangement uses TRBV19 and TRBJ2-5, with a tentative D call TRBD1 (7 bases). This CDR3 is 14 amino acids long. From germline, CDR1 is LNHDA and CDR2 SQIVND (reference sequence). V dropped 6 bases and J dropped 7 bases, with 18 bases sitting between them.